The 8 T cell receptor beta chains below come from one sample, sequenced in a study of cytomegalovirus exposure and HLA in healthy donors. The PCR was carried out with 60 Vbeta primers and 13 Jbeta primers. Sequencing used immunoSEQ multiplex PCR; TCRdb keeps in-frame clones, though not all of them. The sample lists fewer than 250,000 clones, 75% occurring once. Source material: PBMCs. Receptors originate from a woman in her twenties or thirties in good health and CMV-seronegative.

V and J are TRBV5-1 and TRBJ2-3; the match to TRBD2 covers 10 bases. This CDR3 has 17 amino acids. Unmatched junction bases numbered 9, after V lost 0 bases and J lost 5 bases. Germline CDR1 SGHRS, CDR2 YFSETQ. The CDR3 is CASSLAGVLAGVDTQYF. CDR3 bases: TGCGCCAGCAGCTTGGCCGGAGTTCTAGCGGGAGTAGATACGCAGTATTTT.

The chain combines TRBV6-6 with TRBJ1-5, with D tentatively TRBD1 (6 bases). Germline lookup yields CDR1 MNHNY and CDR2 SVGAGI (reference sequence). The CDR3 spans 15 residues. The ends were cut back, 4 bases at V and 3 bases at J, with 13 bases in the middle. The CDR3 here is CASSSDRPVNQPQHF. DNA for the CDR3: TGTGCCAGCAGTTCAGACAGGCCCGTCAATCAGCCCCAGCATTTT.

Notes on this clone: The germline gene is not matched at one end of the junction; a read error may be the cause. J is TRBJ1-5 and V is TRBV30, with 9 bases aligning to TRBD1. In germline, CDR1 is GTSNPN, CDR2 SVGIG (reference sequence). This CDR3 is built from 14 residues. The CDR3 coding sequence is TGTGCCTGGACCGGACAGGGGAGGGGGCAGCCCCAGAATTTT. As protein: CAWTGQGRGQPQNF.

This rearrangement joins TRBV30 to TRBJ1-2; D may be TRBD1 (5 bases). This CDR3 has 14 residues. CDR1 is GTSNPN, CDR2 SVGIG, per germline (reference sequence). Trimming took off 3 bases at V and 4 bases at J, with 15 bases between the two ends. The DNA of the CDR3 is TGTGCCTGGAGCCCACCGGCGGGGGGCTATGGCTACACCTTC. Its protein product is CAWSPPAGGYGYTF.

The V gene is TRBV5-6, the J gene TRBJ2-6, with 7 nucleotides matching TRBD1. Germline loops: CDR1 SGHDT, CDR2 YYEEEE. J gave up 2 bases and V 5 bases, and 4 bases lay outside the gene matches. This CDR3 has 15 residues. The CDR3 bases are TGTGCCAGCAGTAAGACAGGGACTGGGGCCAACGTCCTGACTTTC. This translates into CASSKTGTGANVLTF.

This chain uses TRBV5-4 with TRBJ2-3, with TRBD1 identical over 8 bases. CDR1 SGHNT and CDR2 YYREEE come from the germline V gene (reference sequence). J was trimmed by 5 bases and V by 7 bases; bases with no gene match: 6. This CDR3 region has 13 residues. The CDR3: CASRDRQVDTQYF. Here the CDR3 DNA reads TGTGCCAGCCGGGACAGGCAGGTAGATACGCAGTATTTT.

The chain combines TRBV28 with TRBJ1-1, with a weak D call TRBD1 (5 bases). V lost 6 bases and J lost 4, with 12 bases in between. The CDR3 contains 13 residues. Germline V gene lookup returns CDR1 MDHEN and CDR2 SYDVKM. In DNA form, the CDR3 reads TGTGCCAGCAGCTTTGCCAGGGCCACTGAAGCTTTCTTT. The encoded protein is CASSFARATEAFF.

The chain joins TRBV6-6 to TRBJ1-2; 7 bases fit TRBD1. CDR1 MNHNY and CDR2 SVGAGI come from the germline V gene (reference sequence). This CDR3 has 16 amino acids. The trim removed 7 bases at V and 0 bases at J, leaving 11 bases unmatched. CDR3 region: CASTQQGNRANYGYTF. CDR3 in DNA: TGTGCCAGCACCCAACAGGGGAATAGGGCTAACTATGGCTACACCTTC.